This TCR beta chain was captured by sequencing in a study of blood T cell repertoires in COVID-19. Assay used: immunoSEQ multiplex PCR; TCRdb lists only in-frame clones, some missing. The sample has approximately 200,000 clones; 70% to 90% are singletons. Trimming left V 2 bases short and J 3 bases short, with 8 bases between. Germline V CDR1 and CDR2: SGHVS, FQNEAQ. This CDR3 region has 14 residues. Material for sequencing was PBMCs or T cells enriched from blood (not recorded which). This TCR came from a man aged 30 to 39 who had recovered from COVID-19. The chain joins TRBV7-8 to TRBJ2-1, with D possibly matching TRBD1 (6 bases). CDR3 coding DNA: TGTGCCAGCAGCTTAACAGGGCTCTACAATGAGCAGTTCTTC. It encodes CASSLTGLYNEQFF.